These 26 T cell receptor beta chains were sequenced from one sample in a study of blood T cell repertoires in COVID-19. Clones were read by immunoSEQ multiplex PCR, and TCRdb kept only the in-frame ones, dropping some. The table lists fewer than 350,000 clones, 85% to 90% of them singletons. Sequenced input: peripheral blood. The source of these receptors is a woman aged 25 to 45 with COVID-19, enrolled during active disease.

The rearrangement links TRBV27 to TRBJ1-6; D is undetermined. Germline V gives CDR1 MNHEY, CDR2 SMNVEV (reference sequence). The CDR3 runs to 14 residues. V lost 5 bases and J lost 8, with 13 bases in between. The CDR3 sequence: CASSEEGRYSPLHF. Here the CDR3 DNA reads TGTGCCAGCAGTGAGGAGGGTCGGTATTCACCCCTCCACTTT.

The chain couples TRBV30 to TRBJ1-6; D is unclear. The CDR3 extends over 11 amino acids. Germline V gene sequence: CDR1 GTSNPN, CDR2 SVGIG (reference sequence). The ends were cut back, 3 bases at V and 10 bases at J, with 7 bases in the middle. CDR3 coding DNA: TGTGCCTGGAGGCGAGGATCACCCCTCCACTTT. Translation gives CAWRRGSPLHF.

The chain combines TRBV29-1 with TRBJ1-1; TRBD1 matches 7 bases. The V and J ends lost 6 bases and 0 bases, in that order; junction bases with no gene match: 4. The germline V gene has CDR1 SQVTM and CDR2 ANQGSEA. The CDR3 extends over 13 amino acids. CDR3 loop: CSVHRGVNTEAFF. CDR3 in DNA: TGCAGCGTGCACAGGGGCGTGAACACTGAAGCTTTCTTT.

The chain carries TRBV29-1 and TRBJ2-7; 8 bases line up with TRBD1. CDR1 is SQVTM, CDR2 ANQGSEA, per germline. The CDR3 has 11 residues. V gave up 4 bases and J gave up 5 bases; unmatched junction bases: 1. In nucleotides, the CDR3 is TGCAGCGTTGGACAGGGGAACGAGCAGTACTTC. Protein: CSVGQGNEQYF.

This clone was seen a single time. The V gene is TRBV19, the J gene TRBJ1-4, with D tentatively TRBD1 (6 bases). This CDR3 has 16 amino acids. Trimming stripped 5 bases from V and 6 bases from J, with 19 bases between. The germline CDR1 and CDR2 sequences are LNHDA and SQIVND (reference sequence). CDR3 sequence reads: CASSPRKGGIDEKLFF. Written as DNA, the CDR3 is TGTGCCAGTAGTCCTCGAAAGGGGGGGATTGATGAAAAACTGTTTTTT.

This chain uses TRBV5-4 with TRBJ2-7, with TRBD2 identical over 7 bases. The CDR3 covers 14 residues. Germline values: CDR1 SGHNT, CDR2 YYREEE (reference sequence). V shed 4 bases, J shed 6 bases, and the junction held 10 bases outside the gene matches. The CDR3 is CASSPAGRTPEQYF. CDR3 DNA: TGTGCCAGCAGCCCAGCGGGGAGGACTCCCGAGCAGTACTTC.

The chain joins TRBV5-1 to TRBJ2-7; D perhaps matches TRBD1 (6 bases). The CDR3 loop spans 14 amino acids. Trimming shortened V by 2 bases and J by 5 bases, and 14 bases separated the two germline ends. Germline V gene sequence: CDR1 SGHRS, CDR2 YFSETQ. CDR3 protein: CASSFDRTTHEQYF. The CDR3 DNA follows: TGCGCCAGCAGCTTTGACAGGACAACCCACGAGCAGTACTTC. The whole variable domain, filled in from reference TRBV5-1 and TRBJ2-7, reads KAGVTQTPRYLIKTRGQQVTLSCSPISGHRSVSWYQQTPGQGLQFLFEYFSETQRNKGNFPGRFSGRQFSNSRSEMNVSTLELGDSALYLCASSFDRTTHEQYFGPGTRLTVT.

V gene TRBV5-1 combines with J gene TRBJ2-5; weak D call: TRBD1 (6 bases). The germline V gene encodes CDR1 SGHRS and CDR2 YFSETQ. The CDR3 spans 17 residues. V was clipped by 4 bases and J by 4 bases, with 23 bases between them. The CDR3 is CASSIIRDNQGIETQYF. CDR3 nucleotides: TGCGCCAGCAGCATCATACGGGACAACCAAGGGATAGAGACCCAGTACTTC.

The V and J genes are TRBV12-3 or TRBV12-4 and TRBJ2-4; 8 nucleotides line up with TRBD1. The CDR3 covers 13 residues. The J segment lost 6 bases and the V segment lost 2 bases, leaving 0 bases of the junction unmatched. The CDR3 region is CASSLQGANIQYF. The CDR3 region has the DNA TGTGCCAGCAGTTTACAGGGGGCAAACATTCAGTACTTC.

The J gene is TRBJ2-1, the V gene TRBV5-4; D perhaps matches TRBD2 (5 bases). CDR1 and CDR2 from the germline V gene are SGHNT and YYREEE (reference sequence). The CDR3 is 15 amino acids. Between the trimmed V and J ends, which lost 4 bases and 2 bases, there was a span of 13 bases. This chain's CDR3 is CASSLAWTAYNEQFF. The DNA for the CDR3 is TGTGCCAGCAGCCTAGCCTGGACGGCCTACAATGAGCAGTTCTTC.

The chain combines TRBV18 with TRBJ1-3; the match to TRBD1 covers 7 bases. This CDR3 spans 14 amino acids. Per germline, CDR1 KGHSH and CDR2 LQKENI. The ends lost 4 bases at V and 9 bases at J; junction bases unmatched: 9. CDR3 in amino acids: CASSLASSGGTIYF. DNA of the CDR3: TGTGCCAGCTCACTCGCCTCTTCAGGGGGCACCATATATTTT. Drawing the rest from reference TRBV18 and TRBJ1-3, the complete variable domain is NAGVMQNPRHLVRRRGQEARLRCSPMKGHSHVYWYRQLPEEGLKFMVYLQKENIIDESGMPKERFSAEFPKEGPSILRIQQVVRGDSAAYFCASSLASSGGTIYFGEGSWLTVV.

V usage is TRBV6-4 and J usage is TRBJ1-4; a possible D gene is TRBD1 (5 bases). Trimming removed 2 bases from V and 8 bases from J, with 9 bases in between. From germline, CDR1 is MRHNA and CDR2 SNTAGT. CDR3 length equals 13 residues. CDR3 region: CASSDRAGEKLFF. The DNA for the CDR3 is TGTGCCAGCAGTGACAGGGCAGGGGAAAAACTGTTTTTT.

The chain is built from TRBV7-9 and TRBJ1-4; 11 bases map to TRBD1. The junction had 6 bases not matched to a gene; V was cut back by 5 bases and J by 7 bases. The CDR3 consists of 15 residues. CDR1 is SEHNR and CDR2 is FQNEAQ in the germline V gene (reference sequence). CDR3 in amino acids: CASSPWTGGVEKLFF. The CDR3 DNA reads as TGTGCCAGCAGCCCTTGGACAGGGGGCGTTGAAAAACTGTTTTTT.

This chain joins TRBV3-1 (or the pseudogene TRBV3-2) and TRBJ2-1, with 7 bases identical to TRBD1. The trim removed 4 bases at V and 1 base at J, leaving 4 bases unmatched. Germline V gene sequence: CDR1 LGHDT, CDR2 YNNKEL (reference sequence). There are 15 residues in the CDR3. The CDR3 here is CASSLDRASYNEQFF. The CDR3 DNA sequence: TGTGCCAGCAGCCTTGACAGGGCGTCCTACAATGAGCAGTTCTTC.

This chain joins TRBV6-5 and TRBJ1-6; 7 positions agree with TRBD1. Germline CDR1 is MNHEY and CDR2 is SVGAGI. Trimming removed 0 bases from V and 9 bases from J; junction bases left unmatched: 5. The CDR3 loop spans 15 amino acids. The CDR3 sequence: CASSYSKQGSSPLHF. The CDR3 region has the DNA TGTGCCAGCAGTTACTCGAAACAGGGGAGTTCACCCCTCCACTTT.

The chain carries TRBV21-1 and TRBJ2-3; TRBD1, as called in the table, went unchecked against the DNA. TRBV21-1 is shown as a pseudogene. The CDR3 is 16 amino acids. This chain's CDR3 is CASSSRDRCSTDTQYF. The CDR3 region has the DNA TGTGCCAGCAGCAGCCGGGACAGATGTAGCACAGATACGCAGTATTTT.

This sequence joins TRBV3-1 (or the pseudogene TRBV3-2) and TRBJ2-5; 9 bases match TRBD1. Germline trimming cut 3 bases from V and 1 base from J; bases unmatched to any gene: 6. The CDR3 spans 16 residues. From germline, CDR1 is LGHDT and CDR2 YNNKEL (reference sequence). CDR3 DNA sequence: TGTGCCAGCAGCCAGACTGACAGGGGGTCCCAAGAGACCCAGTACTTC. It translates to CASSQTDRGSQETQYF.

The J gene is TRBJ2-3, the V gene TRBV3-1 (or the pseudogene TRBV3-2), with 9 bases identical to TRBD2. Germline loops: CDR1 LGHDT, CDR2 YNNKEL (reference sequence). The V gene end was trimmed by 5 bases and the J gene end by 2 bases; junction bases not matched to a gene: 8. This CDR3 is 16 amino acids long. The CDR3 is CASSGEAGGYTDTQYF. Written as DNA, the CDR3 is TGTGCCAGCAGCGGAGAGGCGGGGGGGTACACAGATACGCAGTATTTT.

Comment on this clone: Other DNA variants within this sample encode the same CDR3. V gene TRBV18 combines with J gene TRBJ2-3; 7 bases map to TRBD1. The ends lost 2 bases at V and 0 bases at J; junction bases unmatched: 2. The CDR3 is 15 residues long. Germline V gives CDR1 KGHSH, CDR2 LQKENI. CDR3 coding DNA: TGTGCCAGCTCACCAAGGACAGGCAGCACAGATACGCAGTATTTT. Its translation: CASSPRTGSTDTQYF.

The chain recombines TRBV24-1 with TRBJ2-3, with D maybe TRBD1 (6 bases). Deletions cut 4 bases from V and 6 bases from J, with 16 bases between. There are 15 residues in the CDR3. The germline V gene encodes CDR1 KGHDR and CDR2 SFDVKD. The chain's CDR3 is CATSDPTGPGDTQYF. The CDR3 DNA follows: TGTGCCACCAGTGACCCGACAGGCCCAGGGGATACGCAGTATTTT.

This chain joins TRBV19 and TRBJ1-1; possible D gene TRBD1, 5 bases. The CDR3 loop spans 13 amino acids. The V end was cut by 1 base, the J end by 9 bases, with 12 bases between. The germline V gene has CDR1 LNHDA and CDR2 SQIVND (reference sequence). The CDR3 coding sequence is TGTGCCAGTAGTATAGGCCGGGGGAGAAAAGCTTTCTTT. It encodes CASSIGRGRKAFF.

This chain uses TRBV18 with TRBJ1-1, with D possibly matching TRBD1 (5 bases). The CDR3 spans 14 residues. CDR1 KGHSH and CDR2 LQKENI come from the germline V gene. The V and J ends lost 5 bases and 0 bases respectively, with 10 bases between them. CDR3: CASSADSLNTEAFF. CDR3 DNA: TGTGCCAGCTCAGCCGACAGCCTGAACACTGAAGCTTTCTTT.

For the CDR3, the DNA is TGTGCCAGCAGCCAAGCCAACACACTACTGTTCTTC. The encoded protein is CASSQANTLLFF. The chain joins TRBV14 to TRBJ2-1; unclear D gene. The CDR3 runs 12 residues. Germline V lookup: CDR1 SGHDN, CDR2 FVKESK. Trimming took off 1 base at V and 15 bases at J, with 13 bases between the two ends.

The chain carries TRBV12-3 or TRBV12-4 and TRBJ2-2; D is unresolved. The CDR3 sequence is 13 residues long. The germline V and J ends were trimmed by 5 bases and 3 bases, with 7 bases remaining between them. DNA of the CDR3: TGTGCCAGCAGTCAAACACACACCGGGGAGCTGTTTTTT. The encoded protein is CASSQTHTGELFF.

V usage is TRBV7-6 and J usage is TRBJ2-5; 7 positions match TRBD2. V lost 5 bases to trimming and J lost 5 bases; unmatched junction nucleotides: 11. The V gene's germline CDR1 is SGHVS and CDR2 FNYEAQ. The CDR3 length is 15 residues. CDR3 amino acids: CASSPRQRGGETQYF. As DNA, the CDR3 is TGTGCCAGCAGCCCCAGACAAAGGGGAGGGGAGACCCAGTACTTC.

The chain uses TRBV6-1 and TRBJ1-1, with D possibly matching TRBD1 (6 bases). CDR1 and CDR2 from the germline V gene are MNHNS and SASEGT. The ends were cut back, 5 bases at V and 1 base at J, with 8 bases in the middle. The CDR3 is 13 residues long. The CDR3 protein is CASSSDRNTEAFF. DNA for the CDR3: TGTGCCAGCAGTTCGGACAGGAACACTGAAGCTTTCTTT.